The rows below give T cell receptor beta chains drawn from one sample of a study of blood T cell repertoires in COVID-19. Libraries were prepared by immunoSEQ multiplex PCR; TCRdb keeps only in-frame clonotypes and omits some of them. The sample records 200,000 or so clones, about 86% being singletons. Material for sequencing was peripheral blood. The receptors were sampled from a woman in her fifties or sixties with acute or convalescent COVID-19. CDR3s include the opening cysteine and the closing phenylalanine or tryptophan. A D gene is named only where the DNA matches it firmly. Clone size is shown for a subset of rows, as once, few, many or a class of expanded clone.

d_call: TRBD2
clone_size: .
j_call: TRBJ2-1
v_call: TRBV6-5
cdr3_aa: CASRMGLAGSEQFF
cdr3_nt: TGTGCCAGCAGAATGGGACTAGCGGGTTCCGAGCAGTTCTTC

d_call: TRBD2
clone_size: .
j_call: TRBJ2-3
v_call: TRBV9
cdr3_aa: CASSVGGGASTDTQYF
cdr3_nt: TGTGCCAGCAGCGTAGGCGGGGGGGCTAGCACAGATACGCAGTATTTT

d_call: .
clone_size: .
j_call: TRBJ2-7
v_call: TRBV21-1
cdr3_aa: CASSKDRGSSYEQYF
cdr3_nt: TGTGCCAGCAGCAAAGATCGCGGATCCTCCTACGAGCAGTACTTC

d_call: .
clone_size: .
j_call: TRBJ2-1
v_call: TRBV27
cdr3_aa: CASTGLGSRVGEQFF
cdr3_nt: TGTGCCAGCACAGGGTTGGGGTCCAGGGTGGGTGAGCAGTTCTTC

d_call: TRBD2
clone_size: .
j_call: TRBJ2-2
v_call: TRBV4-3
cdr3_aa: CASSQDWLAGTGELFF
cdr3_nt: TGCGCCAGCAGCCAAGATTGGCTAGCGGGAACTGGGGAGCTGTTTTTT

d_call: .
clone_size: once
j_call: TRBJ2-6
v_call: TRBV7-9
cdr3_aa: CASSLQLSGANVLTF
cdr3_nt: TGTGCCAGCAGCTTACAACTCTCTGGGGCCAACGTCCTGACTTTC

d_call: TRBD2
clone_size: .
j_call: TRBJ2-3
v_call: TRBV5-1
cdr3_aa: CASSLTSGSTDTQYF
cdr3_nt: TGCGCCAGCAGCTTAACTAGCGGGAGCACAGATACGCAGTATTTT

d_call: TRBD1
clone_size: .
j_call: TRBJ1-4
v_call: TRBV12-3/TRBV12-4
cdr3_aa: CASNRQGSEKLFF
cdr3_nt: TGTGCCAGCAATAGACAGGGTTCCGAAAAACTGTTTTTT

d_call: .
clone_size: .
j_call: TRBJ2-2
v_call: TRBV5-6
cdr3_aa: CASSLMGAGGELFF
cdr3_nt: TGTGCCAGCAGCTTGATGGGGGCGGGCGGGGAGCTGTTTTTT

d_call: .
clone_size: .
j_call: TRBJ2-5
v_call: TRBV12-3/TRBV12-4
cdr3_aa: CASSLGQAETQYF
cdr3_nt: TGTGCCAGCAGTTTAGGACAGGCGGAGACCCAGTACTTC

d_call: TRBD1
clone_size: .
j_call: TRBJ1-3
v_call: TRBV10-2
cdr3_aa: CASRGTVPGNTIYF
cdr3_nt: TGCGCCAGCAGGGGGACAGTTCCTGGAAACACCATATATTTT

d_call: .
clone_size: once
j_call: TRBJ2-1
v_call: TRBV27
cdr3_aa: CASTIGPGRNYNEQFF
cdr3_nt: TGTGCCAGCACCATAGGCCCAGGGAGGAACTACAATGAGCAGTTCTTC

d_call: .
clone_size: .
j_call: TRBJ2-4
v_call: TRBV6-2/TRBV6-3
cdr3_aa: CASSYGQETDIQYF
cdr3_nt: TGTGCCAGCAGTTACGGGCAGGAAACGGACATTCAGTACTTC

d_call: TRBD1
clone_size: .
j_call: TRBJ1-1
v_call: TRBV12-5
cdr3_aa: CASGYRGWGDTEAFF
cdr3_nt: TGTGCTAGTGGTTACAGGGGTTGGGGGGACACTGAAGCTTTCTTT

d_call: .
clone_size: .
j_call: TRBJ1-1
v_call: TRBV19
cdr3_aa: CASSGAQYEAFF
cdr3_nt: TGTGCCAGTAGTGGGGCTCAGTATGAAGCTTTCTTT

d_call: .
clone_size: .
j_call: TRBJ1-2
v_call: TRBV19
cdr3_aa: CASNLGGRKDGYTF
cdr3_nt: TGTGCCAGTAACCTGGGGGGACGGAAGGATGGCTACACCTTC

d_call: TRBD2
clone_size: .
j_call: TRBJ2-1
v_call: TRBV6-2/TRBV6-3
cdr3_aa: CASSRGSSYNEQFF
cdr3_nt: TGTGCCAGCAGCCGCGGGAGCTCCTACAATGAGCAGTTCTTC

d_call: .
clone_size: .
j_call: TRBJ2-3
v_call: TRBV30
cdr3_aa: CAWSVSRDTQYF
cdr3_nt: TGTGCCTGGAGTGTGTCGAGGGATACGCAGTATTTT

d_call: .
clone_size: .
j_call: TRBJ2-3
v_call: TRBV28
cdr3_aa: CASSPRGMGRTDTQYF
cdr3_nt: TGTGCCAGCAGTCCCAGGGGTATGGGGCGCACAGATACGCAGTATTTT

d_call: .
clone_size: .
j_call: TRBJ2-7
v_call: TRBV7-6
cdr3_aa: CASSQQSGSYEQYF
cdr3_nt: TGTGCCAGCAGCCAACAAAGCGGCAGCTACGAGCAGTACTTC

d_call: .
clone_size: .
j_call: TRBJ1-2
v_call: TRBV4-1
cdr3_aa: CASSQPSADLIAYGYTF
cdr3_nt: TGCGCCAGCAGCCAACCCTCTGCGGACTTAATTGCTTATGGCTACACCTTC

d_call: .
clone_size: .
j_call: TRBJ1-5
v_call: TRBV5-4
cdr3_aa: CASSLQGSNQPQHF
cdr3_nt: TGTGCCAGCAGCTTACAGGGTAGCAATCAGCCCCAGCATTTT

d_call: TRBD2
clone_size: once
j_call: TRBJ2-1
v_call: TRBV18
cdr3_aa: CASSPSLAELGEQFF
cdr3_nt: TGTGCCAGCTCACCATCACTAGCGGAACTTGGTGAGCAGTTCTTC

d_call: TRBD1
clone_size: .
j_call: TRBJ2-5
v_call: TRBV5-8
cdr3_aa: CASSYRDSQETQYF
cdr3_nt: TGTGCCAGCAGCTACCGGGACAGCCAAGAGACCCAGTACTTC

d_call: TRBD1
clone_size: many
j_call: TRBJ1-5
v_call: TRBV24-1
cdr3_aa: CATSDTGTASNQPQHF
cdr3_nt: TGTGCCACCAGTGACACCGGGACAGCTAGCAATCAGCCCCAGCATTTT

d_call: .
clone_size: .
j_call: TRBJ2-1
v_call: TRBV24-1
cdr3_aa: CATSDAQDFYNEQFF
cdr3_nt: TGTGCCACCAGTGATGCTCAGGACTTCTACAATGAGCAGTTCTTC

d_call: .
clone_size: once
j_call: TRBJ1-2
v_call: TRBV7-2
cdr3_aa: CASSRSWGYTF
cdr3_nt: TGTGCCAGCAGCCGGAGTTGGGGCTACACCTTC

d_call: .
clone_size: .
j_call: TRBJ1-2
v_call: TRBV4-2
cdr3_aa: CASSQDWSTAFNYGYTF
cdr3_nt: TGTGCCAGCAGCCAAGATTGGTCGACAGCATTTAACTATGGCTACACCTTC

d_call: TRBD2
clone_size: .
j_call: TRBJ2-7
v_call: TRBV7-9
cdr3_aa: CASSLTTSVAYEQYF
cdr3_nt: TGTGCCAGCAGCTTAACCACTAGCGTCGCCTACGAGCAGTACTTC

d_call: TRBD1
clone_size: few
j_call: TRBJ1-3
v_call: TRBV18
cdr3_aa: CASSPGQGNTIYF
cdr3_nt: TGTGCCAGCTCACCTGGACAGGGGAACACCATATATTTT

d_call: TRBD1
clone_size: .
j_call: TRBJ1-1
v_call: TRBV28
cdr3_aa: CASSSGQMNTEAFF
cdr3_nt: TGTGCCAGCAGTTCGGGACAGATGAACACTGAAGCTTTCTTT

d_call: TRBD1
clone_size: .
j_call: TRBJ1-1
v_call: TRBV19
cdr3_aa: CASSPLAGGHTEAFF
cdr3_nt: TGTGCCAGTTCCCCTTTGGCAGGGGGACATACTGAAGCTTTCTTT

d_call: TRBD2
clone_size: .
j_call: TRBJ2-3
v_call: TRBV7-9
cdr3_aa: CASSLGTRSDTQYF
cdr3_nt: TGTGCCAGCAGCTTGGGGACTAGGTCAGATACGCAGTATTTT

d_call: TRBD1
clone_size: few
j_call: TRBJ1-6
v_call: TRBV27
cdr3_aa: CASRQSTGPNSPLHF
cdr3_nt: TGTGCCAGCAGGCAATCGACAGGGCCTAATTCACCCCTCCACTTT

d_call: .
clone_size: .
j_call: TRBJ1-4
v_call: TRBV5-1
cdr3_aa: CASSSQVGGLLFF
cdr3_nt: TGCGCCAGCAGCTCTCAAGTTGGCGGACTACTGTTTTTT

d_call: .
clone_size: .
j_call: TRBJ1-6
v_call: TRBV7-9
cdr3_aa: CASSMEYNSPLHF
cdr3_nt: TGTGCCAGCAGTATGGAGTATAATTCACCCCTCCACTTT